This T cell receptor (beta chain) was identified in a study of early T cells in non-severe SARS-CoV-2 infection. As for the study in general: Sequencing targeted bulk RNA from unsorted whole blood, leaving chains unpaired. Study conclusions and caveats: VDJdb-based annotation leaned toward anti-spike CD8 responses and missed private and CD4 specificities.

Concerning this clonotype: Antigen: not known.

Attached unique molecular identifiers marked individual cDNA molecules. Via MiXCR, TCRdb re-called the 5' RACE reads, giving one row per CDR3 protein. The sample shows about 60,000 distinct CDR3 sequences, roughly 18% of them seen only once. Trimming at V came to 2 bases and at J to 5 bases, leaving 3 bases not matched to a gene. The CDR3 covers 14 residues. Per the germline V gene, CDR1 is SGHRS and CDR2 is YFSETQ. This sample comprised whole blood, obtained at baseline. This TCR came from an adult who was a healthcare worker with PCR-confirmed SARS-CoV-2 infection or an uninfected control (not recorded which). The gene calls are TRBV5-1 and TRBJ1-5, with 8 nucleotides matching TRBD1. CDR3 region: CASSFTGGDQPQHF. CDR3 nucleotides: TGCGCCAGCAGCTTTACAGGGGGGGATCAGCCCCAGCATTTT.